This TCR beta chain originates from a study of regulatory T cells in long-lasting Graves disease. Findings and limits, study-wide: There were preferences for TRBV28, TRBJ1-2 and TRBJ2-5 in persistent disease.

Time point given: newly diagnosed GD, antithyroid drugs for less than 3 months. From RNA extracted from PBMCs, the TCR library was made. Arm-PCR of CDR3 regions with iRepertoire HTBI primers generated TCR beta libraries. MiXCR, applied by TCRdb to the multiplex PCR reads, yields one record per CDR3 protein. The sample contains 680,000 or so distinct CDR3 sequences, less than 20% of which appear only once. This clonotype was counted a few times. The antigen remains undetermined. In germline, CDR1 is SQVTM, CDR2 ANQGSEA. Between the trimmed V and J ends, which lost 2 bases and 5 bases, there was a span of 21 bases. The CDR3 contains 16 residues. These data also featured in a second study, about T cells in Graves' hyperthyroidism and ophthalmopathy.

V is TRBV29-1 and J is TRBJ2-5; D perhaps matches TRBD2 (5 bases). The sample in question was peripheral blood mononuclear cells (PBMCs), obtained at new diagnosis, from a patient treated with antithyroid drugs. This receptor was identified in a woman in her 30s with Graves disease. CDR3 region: CSVELKDLGSWETQYF. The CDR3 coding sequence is TGCAGCGTTGAACTTAAAGATTTGGGGAGCTGGGAGACCCAGTACTTC.